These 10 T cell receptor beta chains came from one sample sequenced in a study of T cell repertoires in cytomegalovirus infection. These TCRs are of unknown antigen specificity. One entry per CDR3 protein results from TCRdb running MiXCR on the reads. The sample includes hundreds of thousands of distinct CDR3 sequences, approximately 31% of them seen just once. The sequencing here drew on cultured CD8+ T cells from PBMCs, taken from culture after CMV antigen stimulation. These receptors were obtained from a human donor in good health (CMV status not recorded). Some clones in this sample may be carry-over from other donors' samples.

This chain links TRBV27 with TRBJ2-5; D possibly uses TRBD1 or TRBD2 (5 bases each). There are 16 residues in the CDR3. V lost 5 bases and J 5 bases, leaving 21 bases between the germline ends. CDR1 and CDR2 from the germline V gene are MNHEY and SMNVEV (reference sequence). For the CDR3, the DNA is TGTGCCAGCAGTCTGGGTTTCGGGGACGAAGGGGAGACCCAGTACTTC. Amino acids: CASSLGFGDEGETQYF.

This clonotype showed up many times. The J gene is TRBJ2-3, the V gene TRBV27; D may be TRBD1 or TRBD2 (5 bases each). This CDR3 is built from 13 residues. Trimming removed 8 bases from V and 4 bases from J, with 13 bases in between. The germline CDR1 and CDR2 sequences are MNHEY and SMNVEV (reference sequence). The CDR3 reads CASLDWDADTQYF. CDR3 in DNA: TGTGCCAGCCTCGACTGGGACGCAGATACGCAGTATTTT.

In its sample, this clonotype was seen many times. The CDR3 loop reads CASSPGEYTYNEQFF. DNA for the CDR3: TGTGCCAGCAGCCCGGGAGAGTATACGTACAATGAGCAGTTCTTC. The chain uses TRBV7-6 and TRBJ2-1; D possibly corresponds to TRBD2 (6 bases). Per the germline V gene, CDR1 is SGHVS and CDR2 is FNYEAQ. V was shortened by 5 bases and J by 4 bases, with 15 bases between the two germline ends. The CDR3 is made up of 15 amino acids.

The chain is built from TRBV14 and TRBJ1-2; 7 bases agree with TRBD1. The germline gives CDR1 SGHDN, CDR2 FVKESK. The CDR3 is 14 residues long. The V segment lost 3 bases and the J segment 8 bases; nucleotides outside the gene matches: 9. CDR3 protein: CASSQTRTGKGYTF. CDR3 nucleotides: TGTGCCAGCAGCCAGACCAGGACAGGCAAAGGCTACACCTTC.

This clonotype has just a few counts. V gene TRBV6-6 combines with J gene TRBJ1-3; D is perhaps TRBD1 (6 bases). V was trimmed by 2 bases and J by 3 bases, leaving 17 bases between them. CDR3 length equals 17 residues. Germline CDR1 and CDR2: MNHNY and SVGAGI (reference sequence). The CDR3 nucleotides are TGTGCCAGCAGTTACCCGAGGGGGACGGGTGATGGAAACACCATATATTTT. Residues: CASSYPRGTGDGNTIYF.

Here the CDR3 DNA reads TGTGCCACCGGTCCCCGGGGACTAGCGGACCCTTCCGGGACCGGGGAGCTGTTTTTT. It yields the protein CATGPRGLADPSGTGELFF. The chain employs TRBV15 and TRBJ2-2; 11 bases line up with TRBD2. After removal of 8 bases from V and 5 bases from J, the junction contained 19 bases not matched to a gene. The CDR3 contains 19 residues. CDR1 and CDR2 (germline): LNHNV, YYDKDF (reference sequence).

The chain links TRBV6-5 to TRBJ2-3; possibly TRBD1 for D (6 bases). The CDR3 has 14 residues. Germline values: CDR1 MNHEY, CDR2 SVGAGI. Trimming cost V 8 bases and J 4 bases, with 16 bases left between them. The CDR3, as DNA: TGTGCCAGCTGGGCCAGGGGATGGGCAGATACGCAGTATTTT. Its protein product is CASWARGWADTQYF.

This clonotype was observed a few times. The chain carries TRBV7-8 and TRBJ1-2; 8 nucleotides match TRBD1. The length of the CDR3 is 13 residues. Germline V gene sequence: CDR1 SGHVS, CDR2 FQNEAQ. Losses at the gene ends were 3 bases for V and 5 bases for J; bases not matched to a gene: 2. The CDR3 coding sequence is TGTGCCAGCAGCTTGACAGGGGAATATGGCTACACCTTC. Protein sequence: CASSLTGEYGYTF.

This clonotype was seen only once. The CDR3: CASSLAAKAFF. CDR3 coding DNA: TGTGCCAGTAGTTTGGCAGCGAAAGCTTTCTTT. The V and J genes are TRBV19 and TRBJ1-1; D unclear. CDR3 size: 11 residues. Germline V gene data show CDR1 as LNHDA and CDR2 as SQIVND (reference sequence). Deletions cut 5 bases from V and 9 bases from J, with 10 bases between.

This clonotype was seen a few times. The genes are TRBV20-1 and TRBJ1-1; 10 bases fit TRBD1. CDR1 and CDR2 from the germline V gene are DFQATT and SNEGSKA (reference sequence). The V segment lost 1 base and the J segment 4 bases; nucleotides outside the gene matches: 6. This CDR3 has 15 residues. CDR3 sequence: CSARGRTGGSTEAFF. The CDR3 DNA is TGCAGTGCTAGAGGCCGGACAGGGGGTTCCACTGAAGCTTTCTTT.